This TCR beta chain appears in the sequencing data of a study of PD-1 blockade in classical Hodgkin lymphoma (TCRdb year 2020). Concerning the study at large: Nivolumab dosing was 3 mg/kg intravenously every 2 weeks, continuing until either disease progression or unacceptable toxicity. To define a peripheral blood immune signature of response to PD-1 blockade in classical Hodgkin lymphoma, the study combined TCR beta sequencing with CyTOF. What the authors observed across the whole study: Trial patients achieving complete response had baseline diversity similar to newly diagnosed patients, whereas partial responders and progressors had significantly lower diversity. Newly diagnosed patients were reported to have lower baseline TCR diversity than healthy donors, and relapsed/refractory patients were reported to have lower baseline TCR diversity still. By C4D1, a significant rise was seen in CD4+ TCR diversity but not in CD8+ TCR diversity (p=0.0027 vs p=0.16), and the rise was most apparent among complete responders (p=0.02). The study was limited to a single clinical trial cohort, and causes of repertoire differences, possibly disease activity or prior therapy, remained undefined. Patients starting nivolumab less than 1 year after ASCT had lower diversity and were excluded from later analyses to avoid confounding by immune reconstitution.

The time point label on this specimen signifies: cycle 2 day 1 (C2D1) of nivolumab. Every trial patient had relapsed after autologous stem cell transplantation, and cohorts A, B and C differed in prior brentuximab vedotin exposure. The trial cohort comprised 56 patients with relapsed/refractory classical Hodgkin lymphoma whose best overall responses were complete response, partial response or progressive disease. Trial patients were treated with single-agent nivolumab in the multi-cohort phase II CheckMate 205 trial. An independent review committee assessed best overall response by applying the 2007 International Working Group response criteria. Trial PBMCs were collected just before the start of nivolumab (C1D1) and during therapy at cycle 2 day 1 and cycle 4 day 1. Peripheral blood was collected in 8 mL Vacutainer Cell Preparation Tubes, from which PBMCs were isolated by centrifugation and then cryopreserved.

Taken from cysteine to phenylalanine, the CDR3 has 16 residues. Only CDR3 DNA remains: 48 bases, in frame from the first base. Cut back by 5 bases and 1 base, the V and J ends lie 17 bases apart. According to the germline V gene, CDR1 reads SGHAT and CDR2 reads FQNNGV. Genomic DNA was extracted with the Qiagen DNeasy kit from unsorted PBMCs and from negatively selected CD4+ and CD8+ fractions. TCR beta CDR3 regions were amplified by immunoSEQ multiplex PCR using primers annealing to V and J segments. Amplification bias was minimized using a synthetic immune receptor repertoire, and residual bias was removed computationally after sequencing. Under the source paper's analysis protocol: Custom Python scripts were used to quantify repertoire diversity as the Shannon entropy index. Unsorted, CD4+ and CD8+ repertoires were analyzed separately, except for combined analyses in which CD4+ and CD8+ sequences were merged in silico. A clone counted as expanded when the clone's frequency after treatment rose at least 2-fold relative to C1D1, and clones undetected at baseline were given a pseudocount of 0.5. Singleton clones were defined as clones with 0 or 1 copy at C1D1, and non-singleton clones were defined as clones with 2 or more copies. By matching protein sequences in sorted samples from the same patient, clones expanded in unsorted samples were annotated as CD4+, CD8+ or unknown. Diversity changes from C1D1 to C4D1 were tested in paired samples using Wilcoxon tests. TCRdb took over this immuneACCESS table, retaining in-frame rearrangements with V and J assigned. Such tables are incomplete; in checked studies, under half of the missing clones stem from an unresolved V gene, and the remainder is unexplained. The V and J calls and clone size are taken from that table; D and trimming were inferred from the DNA. For this sample there are roughly 100,000 clones; around nine tenths appear just once. The ten largest make up approximately 6.3% of the sample.

Comment on this clone: Its antigen remains undetermined. Per-base quality was not reported, and no clone a single base away is much larger than it.

The origin of this receptor is a human donor with classical Hodgkin lymphoma. The chain uses TRBV11-2 and TRBJ1-1, with a tentative D gene TRBD1 over 5 matching bases. The starting material was peripheral blood mononuclear cells (PBMCs), obtained before the second cycle of nivolumab. The encoded CDR3 is CASSPARGIGNTEAFF. The sequenced DNA is TGTGCCAGCAGCCCCGCGAGGGGAATTGGGAACACTGAAGCTTTCTTT.